This T cell receptor (beta chain) emerged from a study of T cells after yellow fever vaccination. In this sample, this clonotype turned up many times. In TCRdb, the 5' RACE reads were re-called with MiXCR into one record per CDR3 protein. The sample includes about 220,000 distinct CDR3 sequences, about 3% of them seen just once. Trimming shortened V by 2 bases and J by 5 bases, and 10 bases separated the two germline ends. The germline gives CDR1 SGHRS, CDR2 YFSETQ. CDR3 size: 13 residues. The sequence was collected from a man between 18 and 29 years old who received the YFV17D yellow fever vaccine. This chain joins TRBV5-1 and TRBJ2-5, with a tentative D call TRBD2 (5 bases). Specimen: CD4+ T cells sorted from PBMCs, collected 10 days after the yellow fever booster vaccination. Here the CDR3 DNA reads TGCGCCAGCAGCTTCCGACTACCCGAGACCCAGTACTTC. Its translation: CASSFRLPETQYF.